The T cell receptor beta chain described here comes from a study of blood T cell repertoires in COVID-19 (dated by TCRdb to the early 2020s). With respect to the entire study: Samples from collaborators originated in the United States, Italy and Spain and spanned both the acute and convalescent phases of COVID-19. Where available, HLA class I and class II types were obtained from metadata supplied by the sample provider rather than from assay-based typing. The sample metadata nearly always contained a de-identified subject ID, COVID-19 status, age in years and sex. Samples were obtained from the ongoing ImmuneRACE study (first 160 participants) and from over 1,000 subjects provided by 6 global collaborators. The repertoires were made available in a free public database intended to serve as a resource for research on the immune response to SARS-CoV-2. The material from the prospective study consisted of cDNA or gDNA derived from T cells, B-cell-depleted T cells, or PBMCs. Subjects who had been exposed to COVID-19, were actively infected with it, or had recovered from it provided the deeply sampled blood TCRbeta repertoires that made up the dataset. Overall study outcomes, separate from this receptor: Clinical and demographic metadata were provided uncurated, with the amount varying by source and participant.

The immunoSEQ Assay, a bias-controlled multiplex PCR, was used to amplify TCRbeta CDR3 regions from genomic DNA. Per the source publication's procedure: Nucleated cell counts per sample were estimated from amplification of reference gene primers within the assay. To quantify the absolute abundance of each unique TCRbeta CDR3 rearrangement, sequence reads were collapsed and filtered. Productive Simpson clonality was computed per sample as the square root of Simpson's diversity index over productive rearrangements. The table was pulled from immuneACCESS by TCRdb, which kept in-frame rearrangements only. Such tables lose some clones; where checked, under half of the loss comes from unresolved V genes, and the rest has no known cause. V and J calls and clone size are copied from that table; D and trimming were computed from the DNA. A total of 70,000 or so clones appear in this sample, roughly 84% of them only once. 25% to 30% of the sample goes to the ten largest clones.

As regards this clone: Its antigen is not yet known. No base-level quality is on record; no much larger clone is a single base apart.

The collaborating institutions used their own protocols to collect whole blood in K2EDTA tubes. For TCRbeta analysis, collaborator samples were shipped as frozen whole blood, as isolated PBMCs, or as DNA extracted from either sample type. CDR1 and CDR2, looked up from the germline V gene, are SNHLY and FYNNEI. Reading from cysteine to phenylalanine, the CDR3 counts 15 amino acids. CDR3 DNA only is kept here, 45 bases in frame from base 1. Trimming takes 6 bases from V and 3 bases from J, and the germline ends sit 17 bases apart. Sample: peripheral blood. This sequence uses TRBV2 and TRBJ1-2; the D gene cannot be resolved reliably. The clonotype originates from a woman at least 80 years old with active or convalescent COVID-19. This receptor carries the CDR3 CASRSMPGVDYGYTF. The nucleotide sequence is given as TGTGCCAGCAGGTCAATGCCAGGTGTAGACTATGGCTACACCTTC.